A single sample is the source of the 10 T cell receptor beta chains below, sequenced in a study of CD8+ T cells in alopecia areata. Sequencing relied on a cDNA template that was reverse transcribed from extracted RNA. The repertoire was sequenced with immunoSEQ multiplex PCR; TCRdb's copy has only in-frame clones and lacks some. The table records approximately 57,000 clones, around 96% of them present only once. Sample: CD8+ T cells sorted from blood, taken at week 0. These TCRs come from a human donor with alopecia areata.

The rearrangement joins TRBV4-2 to TRBJ2-7; 8 bases are a match to TRBD2. With 5 bases clipped from V and 2 bases from J, the junction kept 11 bases outside the gene matches. The germline V gene has CDR1 LGHNA and CDR2 YNFKEQ. CDR3 length: 16 amino acids. The CDR3 DNA follows: TGTGCCAGCAGCTCCGAAGGTAGCGGGGCCGCCTACGAGCAGTACTTC. Its protein product is CASSSEGSGAAYEQYF.

The V and J genes are TRBV19 and TRBJ2-2; no reliable D call. The V end was cut by 2 bases, the J end by 0 bases, with 1 base between. The CDR3 consists of 13 residues. Germline CDR1 is LNHDA and CDR2 is SQIVND (reference sequence). The CDR3 is CASSITNTGELFF. The CDR3 coding sequence is TGTGCCAGTAGTATAACGAACACCGGGGAGCTGTTTTTT.

The chain recombines TRBV27 with TRBJ1-5, with no clear D. The CDR3 is 17 amino acids. The V end lost 3 bases, the J end lost 4 bases, and 19 bases lay between the germline ends. Per germline, CDR1 MNHEY and CDR2 SMNVEV (reference sequence). This CDR3 reads CASSFLPLSAANQPQHF. The CDR3 DNA is TGTGCCAGCAGTTTTCTCCCTTTGAGCGCAGCGAATCAGCCCCAGCATTTT.

This clone was seen a single time. The chain is built from TRBV19 and TRBJ1-2; D not resolved. This CDR3 contains 14 residues. Germline-derived CDR1 and CDR2 are LNHDA and SQIVND (reference sequence). Trimming pared 5 bases from V and 2 bases from J, leaving 12 bases between. CDR3 nucleotide sequence: TGTGCCAGTAGTTCCTCCTTGGGCAACTATGGCTACACCTTC. Its translation: CASSSSLGNYGYTF.

CDR3 protein: CASSLRGGINTGELFF. The CDR3 nucleotides are TGTGCCAGCAGTTTACGGGGAGGGATTAACACCGGGGAGCTGTTTTTT. This chain joins TRBV27 and TRBJ2-2; TRBD2 agrees at 7 bases. Germline trimming cut 2 bases from V and 2 bases from J; bases unmatched to any gene: 5. In germline, CDR1 is MNHEY, CDR2 SMNVEV (reference sequence). The CDR3 length is 16 residues.

The V call is TRBV28, the J call TRBJ2-5; D is unclear. The CDR3 runs to 15 residues. Looked up from germline, CDR1 is MDHEN and CDR2 is SYDVKM. V lost 7 bases and J lost 2, with 17 bases in between. The CDR3 here is CASTPNAASQETQYF. DNA for the CDR3: TGTGCCAGCACCCCAAATGCAGCGTCGCAAGAGACCCAGTACTTC. The whole variable domain, remainder taken from reference TRBV28 and TRBJ2-5, is DVKVTQSSRYLVKRTGEKVFLECVQDMDHENMFWYRQDPGLGLRLIYFSYDVKMKEKGDIPEGYSVSREKKERFSLILESASTNQTSMYLCASTPNAASQETQYFGPGTRLLVL.

V and J are TRBV9 and TRBJ1-1; D is undetermined. Germline V CDR1 and CDR2: SGDLS, YYNGEE. Deletions cut 3 bases from V and 3 bases from J, with 3 bases between. This CDR3 is built from 11 residues. The CDR3 DNA sequence: TGTGCCAGCAGCGGGGACACTGAAGCTTTCTTT. Protein product: CASSGDTEAFF.

The count of this clone is one. The gene calls are TRBV2 and TRBJ2-5, with D hard to call. The J call may be incorrect, as the DNA end agrees better with TRBJ2-7. Per the germline V gene, CDR1 is SNHLY and CDR2 is FYNNEI. The length of the CDR3 is 13 residues. CDR3 protein: CASTPRSAYEQYF. CDR3 DNA sequence: TGTGCCAGCACCCCGAGGTCGGCCTACGAGCAGTACTTC.

This clone was detected once. This chain joins TRBV4-3 and TRBJ2-2; D is undetermined. The CDR3 is 12 amino acids. CDR1 LGHNA and CDR2 YSLEER come from the germline V gene. Trimming removed 2 bases from V and 3 bases from J, with 1 base in between. The CDR3 DNA is TGCGCCAGCAGCCAATACACCGGGGAGCTGTTTTTT. Its translation is CASSQYTGELFF.

The chain employs TRBV30 and TRBJ1-4; no clear D gene. This CDR3 is 11 amino acids long. Germline CDR1 reads GTSNPN; CDR2 reads SVGIG (reference sequence). The V and J ends lost 2 bases and 14 bases respectively, with 12 bases between them. Written as DNA, the CDR3 is TGTGCCTGGAGTAGTGAGAAAAGGCTGTTTTTT. Protein product: CAWSSEKRLFF. Full variable domain (missing parts from reference TRBV30 and TRBJ1-4): SQTIHQWPATLVQPVGSPLSLECTVEGTSNPNLYWYRQAAGRGLQLLFYSVGIGQISSEVPQNLSASRPQDRQFILSSKKLLLSDSGFYLCAWSSEKRLFFGSGTQLSVL.